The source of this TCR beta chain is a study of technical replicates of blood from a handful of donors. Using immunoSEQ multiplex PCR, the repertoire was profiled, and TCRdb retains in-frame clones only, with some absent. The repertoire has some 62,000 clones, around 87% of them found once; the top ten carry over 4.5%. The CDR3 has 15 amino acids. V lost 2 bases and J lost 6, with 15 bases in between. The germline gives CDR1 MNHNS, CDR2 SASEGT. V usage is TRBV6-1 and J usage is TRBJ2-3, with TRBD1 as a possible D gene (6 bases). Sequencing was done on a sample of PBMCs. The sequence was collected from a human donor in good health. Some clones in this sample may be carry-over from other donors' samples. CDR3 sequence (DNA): TGTGCCAGCAGTGAAAAGGGGGAGCCCCCGGATACGCAGTATTTT. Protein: CASSEKGEPPDTQYF.